This T cell receptor (beta chain) came from a study of T cells after yellow fever vaccination. Study-wide results and limits: Weaker in magnitude, the secondary response showed a faster peak on day 5 versus 15.

As for this clonotype: What it recognizes is unknown.

TCR cDNA was made by 5'RACE template switching, adding a universal primer site and UMIs. Each CDR3 protein gets one entry after TCRdb re-called the 5' RACE reads with MiXCR. The sample lists about 220,000 distinct CDR3 sequences, 6% to 8% occurring once. CDR3 length: 15 amino acids. Trimming pared 4 bases from V and 4 bases from J, leaving 20 bases between. CDR1 is DFQATT, CDR2 SNEGSKA, per germline (reference sequence). This receptor was identified in a man between 25 and 39 years old who received the YFV17D yellow fever vaccine. The sequencing used CD4+ T cells sorted from PBMCs, collected on the day of the yellow fever booster vaccination. The V call is TRBV20-1, the J call TRBJ2-7; D perhaps matches TRBD2 (5 bases). The CDR3 DNA sequence: TGCAGTGCTAAGGCGACTCGGGGTTTTTCGTACGAGCAGTACTTC. Residues: CSAKATRGFSYEQYF.